The clone carrying this T cell receptor (beta chain) appeared a few times. Its antigen is unidentified. The data were obtained in a study of T cells after yellow fever vaccination. Study-wide results and limits: Clonotypes found in both CD4 and CD8 compartments made up a small share. Once the booster was given, most primary-vaccination clones reappeared, at approximately 97% for CD4 and approximately 88% for CD8. In FACS-sorted repertoires, abundant clonotypes from the bulk population could appear as contaminants.

This CDR3 comprises 17 residues. The V and J ends lost 0 bases and 1 base, in that order; junction bases with no gene match: 4. The V gene's germline CDR1 is SGHRS and CDR2 YFSETQ. Researchers made TCR cDNA using 5'RACE template switching, and this step added a universal primer site and UMIs. TCRdb re-called the 5' RACE reads through MiXCR, storing one row per CDR3 protein. Among over 250,000 distinct CDR3 sequences listed, about 5% were seen once. The sequence came from a man between 18 and 35 years old who received the YFV17D yellow fever vaccine. The starting material was CD4+ T cells sorted from PBMCs, obtained on the day of the yellow fever booster vaccination. This chain links TRBV5-1 with TRBJ2-3; 11 bases are a match to TRBD2. The CDR3 reads CASSLGSLAGGTDTQYF. The CDR3 DNA is TGCGCCAGCAGCTTGGGCTCACTAGCGGGGGGCACAGATACGCAGTATTTT. Using reference TRBV5-1 and TRBJ2-3 for the parts outside the CDR3, the full variable domain is KAGVTQTPRYLIKTRGQQVTLSCSPISGHRSVSWYQQTPGQGLQFLFEYFSETQRNKGNFPGRFSGRQFSNSRSEMNVSTLELGDSALYLCASSLGSLAGGTDTQYFGPGTRLTVL.